The source of this T cell receptor (beta chain) is a study of beta chain features in type 1 diabetes. The authors reverse transcribed all of the isolated RNA, so sequencing captured expressed TCRB transcripts. The table came from immunoSEQ multiplex PCR; TCRdb's copy has only in-frame clones and leaves some out. The table has 200,000 to 250,000 clones, 25% to 30% seen once. Per the germline V gene, CDR1 is MNHEY and CDR2 is SMNVEV (reference sequence). The CDR3 totals 16 residues. The V and J ends lost 5 bases and 0 bases respectively, with 16 bases between them. The gene calls are TRBV27 and TRBJ1-1; a weak D match, TRBD1 (5 bases). Source material: central memory CD4+ T cells from blood. This TCR was recovered from a man aged 30-40 years in good health. As DNA, the CDR3 is TGTGCCAGCAGTACGACCCCCGGGACTATGAACACTGAAGCTTTCTTT. This translates into CASSTTPGTMNTEAFF.